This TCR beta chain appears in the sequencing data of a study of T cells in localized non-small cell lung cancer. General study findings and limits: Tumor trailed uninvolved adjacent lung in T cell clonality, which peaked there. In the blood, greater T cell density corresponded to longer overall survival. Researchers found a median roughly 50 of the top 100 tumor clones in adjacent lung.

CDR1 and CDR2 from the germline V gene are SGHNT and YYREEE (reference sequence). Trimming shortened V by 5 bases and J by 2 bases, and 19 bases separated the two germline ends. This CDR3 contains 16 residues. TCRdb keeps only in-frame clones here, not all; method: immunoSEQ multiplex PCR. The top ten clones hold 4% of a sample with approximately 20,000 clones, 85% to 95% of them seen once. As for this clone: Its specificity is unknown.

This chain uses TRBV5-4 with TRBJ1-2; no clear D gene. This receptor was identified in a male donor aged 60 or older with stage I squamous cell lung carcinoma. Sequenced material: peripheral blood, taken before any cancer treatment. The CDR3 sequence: CASSQDVSVGNYGYTF. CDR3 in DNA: TGTGCCAGCAGTCAGGACGTGTCGGTCGGAAACTATGGCTACACCTTC. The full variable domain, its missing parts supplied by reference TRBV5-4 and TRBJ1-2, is ETGVTQSPTHLIKTRGQQVTLRCSSQSGHNTVSWYQQALGQGPQFIFQYYREEENGRGNFPPRFSGLQFPNYSSELNVNALELDDSALYLCASSQDVSVGNYGYTFGSGTRLTVV.